The 18 T cell receptor beta chains in this list originate from one sample, sequenced in a study of CD8 T cells in Susac syndrome. An input of roughly 0.45 to 1 ug of RNA was subjected to reverse transcription using random hexamers. Using its own MiXCR run on the immunoSEQ multiplex PCR reads, TCRdb lists one record per CDR3 protein. The sample contains about 150,000 distinct CDR3 sequences, approximately 96% of which appear only once. Sequencing was carried out using CD8+ T cells from PBMCs. Every receptor here comes from a human donor with multiple sclerosis.

This CDR3 reads CSAEGTGGSYEQYF. DNA of the CDR3: TGCAGCGCCGAAGGGACAGGGGGGTCCTACGAGCAGTACTTC. The V and J genes are TRBV29-1 and TRBJ2-7; 11 bases fit TRBD1. CDR3 length: 14 amino acids. Per the germline V gene, CDR1 is SQVTM and CDR2 is ANQGSEA. J lost 1 base, V lost 7 bases, and 6 bases had no gene match.

The V call is TRBV9, the J call TRBJ2-3; 11 bases line up with TRBD2. J lost 2 bases, V lost 0 bases, and 5 bases had no gene match. The CDR3 extends over 17 amino acids. From germline, CDR1 is SGDLS and CDR2 YYNGEE. CDR3 sequence (DNA): TGTGCCAGCAGCGTAGCTAGCGGGGGGACAAACACAGATACGCAGTATTTT. Its protein product is CASSVASGGTNTDTQYF.

This chain links TRBV6-2 or TRBV6-3 with TRBJ1-2; D gene uncertain. Per the germline V gene, CDR1 is MNHEY and CDR2 is SVGEGT. The CDR3 length is 13 residues. V was trimmed by 2 bases and J by 7 bases, leaving 11 bases between them. CDR3 coding DNA: TGTGCCAGCAGTTACGCGGAGGGAGCTGGCTACACCTTC. It translates to CASSYAEGAGYTF.

This rearrangement joins TRBV19 to TRBJ2-5; 7 bases fit TRBD2. Germline CDR1 LNHDA, CDR2 SQIVND (reference sequence). The CDR3 is made up of 16 amino acids. The J segment lost 4 bases and the V segment lost 4 bases, leaving 12 bases of the junction unmatched. The CDR3 loop is CASSTPSGTTGETQYF. In nucleotides, the CDR3 is TGTGCCAGTAGTACTCCCTCCGGGACTACGGGAGAGACCCAGTACTTC. The variable domain in full, completed from reference TRBV19 and TRBJ2-5, reads DGGITQSPKYLFRKEGQNVTLSCEQNLNHDAMYWYRQDPGQGLRLIYYSQIVNDFQKGDIAEGYSVSREKKESFPLTVTSAQKNPTAFYLCASSTPSGTTGETQYFGPGTRLLVL.

This clonotype has a single count. The genes are TRBV29-1 and TRBJ1-2; D not certain. The length of the CDR3 is 13 residues. Trimming stripped 7 bases from V and 8 bases from J, with 20 bases between. Germline V gene data show CDR1 as SQVTM and CDR2 as ANQGSEA. CDR3 sequence (DNA): TGCAGCGCTCCGCCTCCTGACCCACGCGGCTACACCTTC. Amino acids: CSAPPPDPRGYTF.

The chain uses TRBV6-2 or TRBV6-3 and TRBJ2-7; a weak D match, TRBD2 (5 bases). Germline V gene sequence: CDR1 MNHEY, CDR2 SVGEGT. The length of the CDR3 is 15 residues. The V end was cut by 2 bases, the J end by 0 bases, with 11 bases between. DNA of the CDR3: TGTGCCAGCAGTTACAGTGCAGCGGCCTCCTACGAGCAGTACTTC. This translates into CASSYSAAASYEQYF.

This rearrangement joins TRBV30 to TRBJ2-1; 9 nucleotides align to TRBD1. Germline lookup yields CDR1 GTSNPN and CDR2 SVGIG (reference sequence). This CDR3 is built from 13 residues. V lost 1 base to trimming and J lost 11 bases; unmatched junction nucleotides: 6. The CDR3 DNA reads TGTGCCTGGAGTGAGGGACAGGGATCACAGCAGTTCTTC. Translating gives CAWSEGQGSQQFF.

This chain links TRBV6-5 with TRBJ2-7; no firm D call. V shed 6 bases and J shed 1 base, with 10 bases lying between them. This CDR3 contains 13 residues. CDR1 is MNHEY, CDR2 SVGAGI, per germline. The CDR3 loop reads CASRPRQSYEQYF. The DNA for the CDR3 is TGTGCCAGCAGACCGCGGCAATCCTACGAGCAGTACTTC.

This chain connects TRBV28 to TRBJ2-3; 7 nucleotides align to TRBD1. Germline trimming cut 5 bases from V and 0 bases from J; bases unmatched to any gene: 5. The CDR3 covers 15 residues. Germline V CDR1 and CDR2: MDHEN, SYDVKM. The CDR3 sequence is CASSRTGLSTDTQYF. CDR3 bases: TGTGCCAGCAGTCGGACAGGCCTTAGCACAGATACGCAGTATTTT.

The V and J genes are TRBV9 and TRBJ1-2; D may be TRBD1 (5 bases). The CDR3 extends over 14 amino acids. V gave up 0 bases and J gave up 7 bases, with 13 bases separating them. Germline-derived CDR1 and CDR2 are SGDLS and YYNGEE. The CDR3 loop is CASSVGGREGGYTF. In DNA form, the CDR3 reads TGTGCCAGCAGCGTAGGCGGCAGGGAGGGTGGCTACACCTTC.

This chain links TRBV5-5 with TRBJ2-1, with 10 bases fitting TRBD1. This CDR3 has 15 residues. Germline loops: CDR1 SGHKS, CDR2 YYEKEE (reference sequence). Germline trimming cut 5 bases from V and 8 bases from J; bases unmatched to any gene: 10. CDR3 sequence: CASSRRDRGGDEQFF. The DNA of the CDR3 is TGTGCCAGCAGTCGTCGGGACAGGGGAGGCGATGAGCAGTTCTTC.

The rearrangement links TRBV7-8 to TRBJ2-7; TRBD1 agrees at 7 bases. Germline lookup yields CDR1 SGHVS and CDR2 FQNEAQ. This CDR3 has 16 amino acids. The ends lost 1 base at V and 3 bases at J; junction bases unmatched: 9. The CDR3 coding sequence is TGTGCCAGCAGCTTAGGGTCTTCCAGGGGGTTCTACGAGCAGTACTTC. As protein: CASSLGSSRGFYEQYF.

V usage is TRBV30 and J usage is TRBJ2-5, with a weak D call TRBD2 (5 bases). Germline V CDR1 and CDR2: GTSNPN, SVGIG (reference sequence). There are 13 residues in the CDR3. V dropped 3 bases and J dropped 4 bases, with 12 bases sitting between them. The CDR3 spells CAWRDWTVETQYF. As DNA, the CDR3 is TGTGCCTGGAGGGACTGGACTGTAGAGACCCAGTACTTC. Complete variable domain (other parts from reference TRBV30 and TRBJ2-5): SQTIHQWPATLVQPVGSPLSLECTVEGTSNPNLYWYRQAAGRGLQLLFYSVGIGQISSEVPQNLSASRPQDRQFILSSKKLLLSDSGFYLCAWRDWTVETQYFGPGTRLLVL.

The J gene is TRBJ2-6, the V gene TRBV27; D may be TRBD1 (5 bases). Germline CDR1 MNHEY, CDR2 SMNVEV (reference sequence). The length of the CDR3 is 17 residues. The V end was cut by 4 bases, the J end by 4 bases, with 17 bases between. In nucleotides, the CDR3 is TGTGCCAGCAGTTCCAGAGCGATGGGGCTGGGGGCCAACGTCCTGACTTTC. The encoded protein is CASSSRAMGLGANVLTF.

This chain joins TRBV5-4 and TRBJ2-2; 9 positions agree with TRBD2. Germline CDR1 and CDR2: SGHNT and YYREEE (reference sequence). CDR3 size: 15 residues. Trimming removed 5 bases from V and 8 bases from J; junction bases left unmatched: 10. CDR3 nucleotide sequence: TGTGCCAGCAGTCCCGGGACTAGCATGTCTGGGGAGCTGTTTTTT. This translates into CASSPGTSMSGELFF. Using reference TRBV5-4 and TRBJ2-2 for the parts outside the CDR3, the full variable domain is ETGVTQSPTHLIKTRGQQVTLRCSSQSGHNTVSWYQQALGQGPQFIFQYYREEENGRGNFPPRFSGLQFPNYSSELNVNALELDDSALYLCASSPGTSMSGELFFGEGSRLTVL.

The genes are TRBV19 and TRBJ1-2; a weak D match, TRBD1 (6 bases). Trimming left V 6 bases short and J 2 bases short, with 13 bases between. This CDR3 is built from 14 residues. The germline V gene has CDR1 LNHDA and CDR2 SQIVND (reference sequence). The CDR3 spells CASSPNRENYGYTF. In nucleotides, the CDR3 is TGTGCCAGTAGCCCGAACAGGGAGAACTATGGCTACACCTTC.

V gene TRBV7-8 combines with J gene TRBJ2-7, with unresolved D. There are 14 residues in the CDR3. The germline V and J ends were trimmed by 1 base and 2 bases, with 9 bases remaining between them. Germline CDR1 reads SGHVS; CDR2 reads FQNEAQ. In DNA, the CDR3 is TGTGCCAGCAGCTTAGGCCAGATCCCCTACGAGCAGTACTTC. Amino acid sequence: CASSLGQIPYEQYF.

This clonotype was found once. This chain uses TRBV7-8 with TRBJ1-5; D not certain. Trimming cost V 1 base and J 6 bases, with 7 bases left between them. The CDR3 extends over 13 amino acids. Germline values: CDR1 SGHVS, CDR2 FQNEAQ. The CDR3, as DNA: TGTGCCAGCAGCTTAGAATCCACTCAGCCCCAGCATTTT. Translation: CASSLESTQPQHF.